Below are 17 T cell receptor beta chains sequenced from a single sample in a study of T cell responses to AZD1222 COVID-19 vaccine (dated by TCRdb to about 2021). Sample time point, as interpreted from the label and publication: baseline before first vaccination. The method behind the library was the immunoSEQ multiplex PCR assay. In its TCRdb copy, this immuneACCESS table keeps in-frame sequences only and misses some clones. Where compared with another copy, unresolved V genes explain less than half of these, and the others have no known cause. This sample comprises 110,000 or so clones, 70% to 90% of them detected only once. The ten largest clones capture less than 9.5% of the sample. The sequences come from peripheral blood, collected on day 0 of AZD1222 vaccination. The receptors originated from an adult in good health.

The chain has TRBV10-3 and TRBJ2-1; TRBD1 matches 12 bases. Unmatched junction bases numbered 8, after V lost 2 bases and J lost 9 bases. In germline, CDR1 is ENHRY, CDR2 SYGVKD. CDR3 length: 16 residues. CDR3 residues: CAISEHKGQGAVEQFF. CDR3 bases: TGTGCCATCAGTGAGCATAAGGGACAGGGGGCCGTTGAGCAGTTCTTC.

J is TRBJ2-3 and V is TRBV19; 9 bases are shared with TRBD2. J lost 3 bases, V lost 8 bases, and 9 bases had no gene match. Germline V gene lookup returns CDR1 LNHDA and CDR2 SQIVND (reference sequence). CDR3 size: 15 residues. This CDR3 reads CASDLGSGRTDTQYF. The CDR3 DNA reads as TGTGCCAGTGACCTCGGGAGCGGGAGGACAGATACGCAGTATTTT.

The chain recombines TRBV27 with TRBJ2-7; 10 bases match TRBD1. The germline CDR1 and CDR2 sequences are MNHEY and SMNVEV (reference sequence). This CDR3 region has 15 residues. With 6 bases clipped from V and 8 bases from J, the junction kept 13 bases outside the gene matches. CDR3 nucleotides: TGTGCCAGCAGGCCTGGGACAGGGGTTATTTTCAAGCAGTACTTC. Residues: CASRPGTGVIFKQYF.

This clone has just a few counts. The genes are TRBV2 and TRBJ1-4; D call uncertain. V lost 7 bases and J lost 4, with 10 bases in between. The germline V gene has CDR1 SNHLY and CDR2 FYNNEI. There are 13 residues in the CDR3. The CDR3 here is CASTQDYNEKLFF. The CDR3 region has the DNA TGTGCCAGCACGCAAGATTATAATGAAAAACTGTTTTTT.

The chain has TRBV3-1 (or the pseudogene TRBV3-2) and TRBJ1-5, with D hard to call. Germline V gene lookup returns CDR1 LGHDT and CDR2 YNNKEL (reference sequence). The V and J ends lost 3 bases and 3 bases respectively, with 12 bases between them. The CDR3 sequence is 15 residues long. The CDR3 DNA reads as TGTGCCAGCAGCCAGACACGGACCGCCAATCAGCCCCAGCATTTT. Protein product: CASSQTRTANQPQHF.

The CDR3 region has the DNA TGTGCCAGCAGCCAAGACCCCGACGGGTACCAAGAGACCCAGTACTTC. Translated: CASSQDPDGYQETQYF. The chain uses TRBV4-2 and TRBJ2-5; D not resolved. With 0 bases removed from V and 0 bases from J, the gap between germline ends came to 11 bases. This CDR3 has 16 amino acids. Germline lookup yields CDR1 LGHNA and CDR2 YNFKEQ.

The chain carries TRBV7-9 and TRBJ2-5; no firm D call. Trimming removed 5 bases at V and 1 base at J, with 5 bases between. CDR3 length equals 12 residues. Germline lookup yields CDR1 SEHNR and CDR2 FQNEAQ (reference sequence). The DNA for the CDR3 is TGTGCCAGCAGCAAAGCCCAAGAGACCCAGTACTTC. As protein: CASSKAQETQYF.

This sequence joins TRBV14 and TRBJ2-2; D possibly uses TRBD1 or TRBD2 (5 bases each). The germline V gene has CDR1 SGHDN and CDR2 FVKESK. The CDR3 contains 14 residues. The V gene lost 4 bases and the J gene lost 1 base, with 7 bases spanning the gap. The CDR3: CASSRGVNTGELFF. The CDR3, as DNA: TGTGCCAGCAGCCGAGGGGTGAACACCGGGGAGCTGTTTTTT.

The genes are TRBV29-1 and TRBJ2-7; the match to TRBD1 covers 8 bases. CDR1 and CDR2 (germline): SQVTM, ANQGSEA. The junction had 9 bases not matched to a gene; V was cut back by 4 bases and J by 7 bases. The CDR3 sequence is 13 residues long. This CDR3 reads CSVVSQGAGEQYF. The DNA of the CDR3 is TGCAGCGTTGTGTCCCAGGGGGCTGGAGAGCAGTACTTC.

In DNA, the CDR3 is TGTGCCAGCAGTTTCACAGCTACGACTGATAATTCACCCCTCCACTTT. Protein sequence: CASSFTATTDNSPLHF. The chain recombines TRBV6-5 with TRBJ1-6; D unresolved. Germline V gene sequence: CDR1 MNHEY, CDR2 SVGAGI. V gave up 4 bases and J gave up 5 bases, with 15 bases separating them. The CDR3 spans 16 residues.

J is TRBJ2-7 and V is TRBV11-2, with a tentative D call TRBD1 (6 bases). With 5 bases removed from V and 5 bases from J, the gap between germline ends came to 16 bases. Germline V gene sequence: CDR1 SGHAT, CDR2 FQNNGV. The CDR3 sequence is 14 residues long. CDR3 sequence reads: CASSKGPRDNEQYF. CDR3 nucleotide sequence: TGTGCCAGCAGCAAGGGCCCCCGGGACAACGAGCAGTACTTC.

Only one count was recorded for this clone. The chain is built from TRBV1 and TRBJ2-3; the table names TRBD2, a call not compared with the DNA. TRBV1 counts as a pseudogene. This CDR3 comprises 17 residues. CDR3 sequence (DNA): TGCACCAGCAGCCTAAACGGGCCGCGGGGTAGCACAGATACGCAGTATTTT. Its protein is CTSSLNGPRGSTDTQYF.

The gene calls are TRBV2 and TRBJ2-1; tentatively, D is TRBD2 (5 bases). Germline loops: CDR1 SNHLY, CDR2 FYNNEI. V was shortened by 5 bases and J by 7 bases, with 9 bases between the two germline ends. CDR3 length: 12 residues. The CDR3 DNA reads TGTGCCAGCAGTAAACTAGGGAATGAGCAGTTCTTC. It codes for CASSKLGNEQFF.

The chain has TRBV3-1 (or the pseudogene TRBV3-2) and TRBJ2-7, with 12 bases that match TRBD2. V dropped 6 bases and J dropped 5; count of bases not matched to a gene: 8. This CDR3 has 15 residues. Germline V gene lookup returns CDR1 LGHDT and CDR2 YNNKEL (reference sequence). The CDR3 loop reads CASRRTSGTLHEQYF. In nucleotides, the CDR3 is TGTGCCAGCAGACGGACTAGCGGGACCCTCCACGAGCAGTACTTC.

The chain combines TRBV10-2 with TRBJ1-1; 8 positions match TRBD1. The CDR3 sequence is 14 residues long. Germline V gene lookup returns CDR1 WSHSY and CDR2 SAAADI. Trimming took 4 bases from V and 12 from J; bases not matched to a gene: 13. CDR3 protein: CASSVGTGPLQTFF. DNA for the CDR3: TGCGCCAGCAGTGTGGGGACAGGCCCTCTGCAAACTTTCTTT.

The rearrangement uses TRBV2 and TRBJ2-2; the D is unclear. The V and J ends lost 1 base and 3 bases respectively, with 9 bases between them. The germline V gene has CDR1 SNHLY and CDR2 FYNNEI. This CDR3 contains 15 residues. Here the CDR3 reads CASSEVGTYTGELFF. In DNA, the CDR3 is TGTGCCAGCAGTGAAGTTGGCACCTACACCGGGGAGCTGTTTTTT. The entire variable domain, with the rest obtained from reference TRBV2 and TRBJ2-2, is as follows: EPEVTQTPSHQVTQMGQEVILRCVPISNHLYFYWYRQILGQKVEFLVSFYNNEISEKSEIFDDQFSVERPDGSNFTLKIRSTKLEDSAMYFCASSEVGTYTGELFFGEGSRLTVL.

The rearrangement uses TRBV30 and TRBJ2-5; D is undetermined. Germline lookup yields CDR1 GTSNPN and CDR2 SVGIG (reference sequence). V was trimmed by 1 base and J by 3 bases, leaving 3 bases between them. There are 11 residues in the CDR3. CDR3 nucleotide sequence: TGTGCCTGGAGTGGGGAAGAGACCCAGTACTTC. This translates into CAWSGEETQYF.